What follows are 23 T cell receptor beta chains derived from one specimen sequenced in a study of post-analysis software for immune sequencing data. Overall study findings and caveats: Higher frequency in patients than in controls was seen for five TRBV segments, with TRBV5-6, TRBV5-1 and TRBV20-1 among them.

The antigens of these receptors remain unknown. Unique molecular identifiers were carried by the TCR beta cDNA libraries. TCRdb analysed the PCR reads with MiXCR anew, one entry per CDR3 protein. The table shows about 540,000 distinct CDR3 sequences, with around 34% occurring only once. The sequenced sample consisted of blood. The receptors originated from a girl aged 2 to 17 with multiple sclerosis.

This clonotype was seen more than once but under ten times. The gene calls are TRBV6-2 or TRBV6-3 and TRBJ1-1; no definite D call. Germline V gene lookup returns CDR1 MNHEY and CDR2 SVGEGT. The CDR3 contains 13 residues. Trimming took 2 bases from V and 4 from J, leaving 8 bases between them. In DNA form, the CDR3 reads TGTGCCAGCAGTTACGGTAGTAGCACTGAAGCTTTCTTT. Residues: CASSYGSSTEAFF.

A note on this clonotype: One end of the junction is discordant with germline, which a read error may explain. The chain employs TRBV4-1 and TRBJ2-1, with a tentative D call TRBD1 (6 bases). Germline V gene sequence: CDR1 MGHRA, CDR2 YSYEKL. The CDR3 consists of 15 residues. Here the CDR3 DNA reads TGTGCCAGCAGCTTAGTCCCACAGGGAGACAATGAGCAGTTCTTC. This sequence encodes CASSLVPQGDNEQFF.

The J gene is TRBJ1-1, the V gene TRBV20-1; D not resolved. The CDR3 length is 14 residues. The V gene's germline CDR1 is DFQATT and CDR2 SNEGSKA (reference sequence). Deletions cut 0 bases from V and 1 base from J, with 9 bases between. For the CDR3, the DNA is TGCAGTGCTAGAGATCCTACGGAGAACACTGAAGCTTTCTTT. It specifies CSARDPTENTEAFF.

This clonotype occurred once. The chain links TRBV6-6 to TRBJ1-1; a possible D gene is TRBD1 (5 bases). V lost 1 base and J lost 3, with 12 bases in between. Germline loops: CDR1 MNHNY, CDR2 SVGAGI (reference sequence). This CDR3 spans 15 amino acids. CDR3 sequence (DNA): TGTGCCAGCAGTTACTTTGGGGCGGCTGACACTGAAGCTTTCTTT. Its protein product is CASSYFGAADTEAFF.

The chain has TRBV20-1 and TRBJ2-7, with D perhaps matching TRBD1 (5 bases). The V end was cut by 0 bases, the J end by 4 bases, with 13 bases between. The CDR3 loop spans 14 amino acids. Per germline, CDR1 DFQATT and CDR2 SNEGSKA (reference sequence). CDR3 bases: TGCAGTGCTAGAGATGGGGCGGATGCTTACGAGCAGTACTTC. Its protein product is CSARDGADAYEQYF.

A remark on this clonotype: This may arise from a read error, as a much more abundant clone is one base away. The chain joins TRBV4-2 to TRBJ1-2; D is ambiguous. The ends were cut back, 1 base at V and 12 bases at J, with 9 bases in the middle. In germline, CDR1 is LGHNA, CDR2 YNFKEQ. The CDR3 covers 11 residues. DNA for the CDR3: TGTGCCAGCAGCCAAGGGGGAGGCCACACCTTC. This gives the protein CASSQGGGHTF.

On this clonotype itself: Germline is not matched at one junction end, which may reflect a read error. The chain recombines TRBV4-2 with TRBJ2-4; no clear D. The CDR3 has 16 residues. CDR1 LGHNA and CDR2 YNFKEQ come from the germline V gene. The CDR3 DNA follows: TGTGCCAGCAGCCCTCTCTGGCAGGACCCCAAAAACATTCGGTACTTC. It translates to CASSPLWQDPKNIRYF.

This clonotype was picked up a small number of times. The chain links TRBV2 to TRBJ2-5; D not certain. Germline V gene lookup returns CDR1 SNHLY and CDR2 FYNNEI. Trimming took off 10 bases at V and 1 base at J, with 10 bases between the two ends. The CDR3 runs to 12 residues. For the CDR3, the DNA is TGTGCCATAGGCTGGATCCAAGAGACCCAGTACTTC. It encodes CAIGWIQETQYF.

This sequence joins TRBV6-6 and TRBJ2-5; 7 bases fit TRBD1. The CDR3 consists of 15 residues. The junction had 9 bases not matched to a gene; V was cut back by 4 bases and J by 4 bases. Germline V gene lookup returns CDR1 MNHNY and CDR2 SVGAGI (reference sequence). The CDR3 here is CASSSPGQTGETQYF. CDR3 DNA: TGTGCCAGCAGTTCCCCGGGACAGACAGGAGAGACCCAGTACTTC.

The V and J genes are TRBV20-1 and TRBJ2-1; weak D call: TRBD2 (7 bases). Trimming stripped 0 bases from V and 7 bases from J, with 13 bases between. CDR1 is DFQATT, CDR2 SNEGSKA, per germline (reference sequence). The CDR3 consists of 14 residues. CDR3 DNA: TGCAGTGCTAGAGATGGGGGGGGCGGGAATGAGCAGTTCTTC. Protein product: CSARDGGGGNEQFF.

The gene calls are TRBV12-3 or TRBV12-4 and TRBJ2-7, with 10 bases identical to TRBD2. Matching the DNA end better, TRBJ2-5 makes the J call doubtful. The CDR3 is made up of 16 amino acids. In DNA, the CDR3 is TGTGCCAGCAGTTCAGGGGCTAGCGGGGGACAAGAGACCCAGTACTTC. The encoded protein is CASSSGASGGQETQYF.

The chain combines TRBV10-3 with TRBJ2-7; 9 bases map to TRBD1. Germline trimming cut 10 bases from V and 3 bases from J; bases unmatched to any gene: 7. The CDR3 sequence is 13 residues long. CDR1 and CDR2 (germline): ENHRY, SYGVKD. The CDR3 here is CATIKGQGYEQYF. CDR3 sequence (DNA): TGTGCCACCATCAAGGGACAGGGCTACGAGCAGTACTTC.

This clonotype was seen a few times. CDR3 protein: CASSQREEAFF. In DNA form, the CDR3 reads TGCGCCAGCAGCCAAAGGGAGGAAGCTTTCTTT. The V and J genes are TRBV4-1 and TRBJ1-1; D unresolved. The CDR3 length is 11 residues. Germline values: CDR1 MGHRA, CDR2 YSYEKL. Trimming shortened V by 2 bases and J by 8 bases, and 6 bases separated the two germline ends.

The V call is TRBV4-1, the J call TRBJ1-5; TRBD1 is a possible D gene (6 bases). This CDR3 comprises 15 residues. Germline lookup yields CDR1 MGHRA and CDR2 YSYEKL. Trimming took 2 bases from V and 1 from J, leaving 9 bases between them. CDR3 loop: CASSQLQGSNQPQHF. The CDR3, as DNA: TGCGCCAGCAGCCAATTACAGGGAAGCAATCAGCCCCAGCATTTT.

This clonotype was detected a few times. V is TRBV11-2 and J is TRBJ2-1; TRBD2 matches at 13 bases. The CDR3 is 19 residues long. J lost 0 bases, V lost 4 bases, and 9 bases had no gene match. Per the germline V gene, CDR1 is SGHAT and CDR2 is FQNNGV. This CDR3 is CASSSGLAGDLFSYNEQFF. CDR3 nucleotide sequence: TGTGCCAGCAGCTCTGGACTAGCGGGGGATCTGTTCTCCTACAATGAGCAGTTCTTC.

As to this clonotype: One end of the junction is discordant with germline, which a read error may explain. This sequence joins TRBV7-7 and TRBJ2-1; weak D call: TRBD2 (5 bases). This CDR3 is built from 14 residues. Germline CDR1 reads SSHAT; CDR2 reads FNYEAQ (reference sequence). The CDR3 nucleotides are TGTGCTAGCAGCCGGGGTGACGGTAGAGGTGAGCAGTTCTTC. As protein: CASSRGDGRGEQFF.

In its sample, this clonotype was seen a few times. This chain connects TRBV3-1 to TRBJ2-5; a possible D gene is TRBD2 (5 bases). Trimming shortened V by 0 bases and J by 5 bases, and 16 bases separated the two germline ends. CDR3 length equals 16 residues. CDR1 and CDR2 from the germline V gene are LGHDT and YNNKEL (reference sequence). CDR3 sequence reads: CASSQEGGAGEETQYF. The CDR3 DNA reads as TGTGCCAGCAGCCAAGAAGGAGGCGCAGGAGAGGAGACCCAGTACTTC.

This clonotype turned up a few times. This chain links TRBV2 with TRBJ2-5, with D perhaps being TRBD1 or TRBD2 (5 bases each). Germline CDR1 is SNHLY and CDR2 is FYNNEI. This CDR3 region has 15 residues. The V and J ends lost 2 bases and 5 bases respectively, with 15 bases between them. The CDR3 DNA reads TGTGCCAGCAGTGAAATGGGGGTCGGAAAGGAGACCCAGTACTTC. Its protein is CASSEMGVGKETQYF. The variable domain in full, completed from reference TRBV2 and TRBJ2-5, reads EPEVTQTPSHQVTQMGQEVILRCVPISNHLYFYWYRQILGQKVEFLVSFYNNEISEKSEIFDDQFSVERPDGSNFTLKIRSTKLEDSAMYFCASSEMGVGKETQYFGPGTRLLVL.

CDR3 loop: CASSLFGQCTF. The CDR3 DNA is TGTGCCAGCAGCTTGTTCGGGCAATGCACCTTC. The rearrangement uses TRBV11-2 and TRBJ1-2; D gene uncertain. From germline, CDR1 is SGHAT and CDR2 FQNNGV. Trimming took off 3 bases at V and 13 bases at J, with 12 bases between the two ends. This CDR3 is built from 11 residues.

This rearrangement joins TRBV5-1 to TRBJ1-6, with 7 bases that match TRBD1. The CDR3 covers 15 residues. J was trimmed by 9 bases and V by 0 bases; bases with no gene match: 6. The germline gives CDR1 SGHRS, CDR2 YFSETQ. CDR3 residues: CASSLAEGQSSPLHF. In nucleotides, the CDR3 is TGCGCCAGCAGCTTGGCCGAGGGACAGAGTTCACCCCTCCACTTT.

Only a few counts were recorded for this clonotype. This sequence joins TRBV5-6 and TRBJ2-6; D remains ambiguous. The CDR3 consists of 15 residues. Germline CDR1 is SGHDT and CDR2 is YYEEEE. V was pared by 2 bases and J by 0 bases, with 6 bases between. CDR3 loop: CASSFLSSGANVLTF. The CDR3 DNA reads as TGTGCCAGCAGCTTTTTAAGCTCTGGGGCCAACGTCCTGACTTTC.

In regard to this clonotype: A read error may produce the germline difference seen at one junction end. The genes are TRBV9 and TRBJ1-6; unclear D gene. The CDR3 spans 12 residues. Germline CDR1 is SGDLS and CDR2 is YYNGEE. CDR3 in DNA: TGTGCCAGTAGCGTAGTCGGTTCACCCCGCCACTTT. It encodes CASSVVGSPRHF.

On this clonotype: Relative to the germline gene, one junction end is altered; a read error may explain this. J is TRBJ1-1 and V is TRBV4-1; 9 bases match TRBD1. Germline V CDR1 and CDR2: MGHRA, YSYEKL. CDR3 length: 15 residues. The CDR3 DNA reads TGCGCCAGCGGCCAGCCGGGACAGGGAGGAACTGAAGCTTTCTTT. Protein sequence: CASGQPGQGGTEAFF.